This paragraph covers one T cell receptor (beta chain) sequence. The antigen is unknown. Produced via immunoSEQ multiplex PCR; TCRdb's table is partial and in-frame only. Among about 190,000 clones listed, around 94% were seen once. The J segment lost 4 bases and the V segment lost 5 bases, leaving 5 bases of the junction unmatched. The CDR3 covers 14 residues. Germline V lookup: CDR1 LGHDT, CDR2 YNNKEL (reference sequence). This entry is derived from a study of T cell responses to AZD1222 COVID-19 vaccine. Study-wide points: The study identified only a handful of AZD1222 recipients as seropositive at baseline. An increase in Spike-specific TCR breadth and depth was observed after two AZD1222 doses. Repertoires were obtained only post-peak T cell response.

The V call is TRBV3-1 (or the pseudogene TRBV3-2), the J call TRBJ2-5, with 9 bases aligning to TRBD2. The TCR sequence derives from an adult in good health. This specimen was peripheral blood, taken on day 0 of AZD1222 vaccination. The chain's CDR3 is CASSWRGGPETQYF. CDR3 nucleotides: TGTGCCAGCAGCTGGCGGGGGGGCCCAGAGACCCAGTACTTC.